This T cell receptor beta chain came from a study of molecular identifiers for immune sequencing clone quantification. Overall study: RNA, taken in replicates from approximately 20,000 or 98,000 naive CD8 cells, was split five ways, with four sequenced.

Study conclusions and caveats: Beyond 20 RNA copies, clones held over 98% of effector molecules, compared with under 1% in naive cells.

Based on a CD8+CD4-CCR7+CD45RA+ profile, naive CD8 T cells were sorted. With regard to this clonotype: The target antigen is unknown.

TCRdb reprocessed the PCR reads with MiXCR, giving one entry per CDR3 protein. The data show 62,000 or so distinct CDR3 sequences, 15% to 20% seen once. This sequence originates from a human donor in good health. Some libraries in this study had Jurkat cell RNA spiked in. Sample: naive CD8+ T cells from blood, with Jurkat cell RNA spiked in. As for subset: FACS-sorted CD8+CD4-CCR7+CD45RA+ naive T cells.

The DNA for the CDR3 is TGTGCCAGCAGCGTAGTTACAGGGGGGCGAGAGCAGTTCTTC. Translating it yields CASSVVTGGREQFF. The genes are TRBV9 and TRBJ2-1; TRBD1 matches 8 bases. In germline, CDR1 is SGDLS, CDR2 YYNGEE. V gave up 0 bases and J gave up 10 bases; unmatched junction bases: 6. CDR3 length: 14 amino acids.